These 9 T cell receptor beta chains were all obtained from the same sample, sequenced in a study of blood T cell repertoires in COVID-19. The assay was immunoSEQ multiplex PCR, and TCRdb's table has in-frame clones only and misses some. The data contain some 120,000 clones, 55% to 75% of them singletons. The sequenced sample was peripheral blood. All receptors derive from a human donor with acute or convalescent COVID-19. The donor label of this sample is uncertain.

In its sample, this clone was seen many times. The rearrangement joins TRBV28 to TRBJ2-2, with TRBD1 identical over 10 bases. Per the germline V gene, CDR1 is MDHEN and CDR2 is SYDVKM. The J segment lost 4 bases and the V segment lost 4 bases, leaving 3 bases of the junction unmatched. The CDR3 loop spans 15 amino acids. The CDR3 coding sequence is TGTGCCAGCAGTTGGGACAGGGGCTCCACCGGGGAGCTGTTTTTT. It translates to CASSWDRGSTGELFF.

This clone was counted between two and nine times. The genes are TRBV19 and TRBJ1-5; no firm D call. CDR3 size: 15 residues. V was shortened by 2 bases and J by 0 bases, with 8 bases between the two germline ends. Looked up from germline, CDR1 is LNHDA and CDR2 is SQIVND (reference sequence). The CDR3 region is CASSIPRYSNQPQHF. Here the CDR3 DNA reads TGTGCCAGTAGTATACCTAGATATAGCAATCAGCCCCAGCATTTT.

In the case of this clone: The sample has other DNA sequences that encode this CDR3 too. The chain is built from TRBV5-1 and TRBJ2-3; TRBD2 aligns across 9 bases. The CDR3 spans 16 residues. After removal of 0 bases from V and 6 bases from J, the junction contained 8 bases not matched to a gene. CDR1 and CDR2 from the germline V gene are SGHRS and YFSETQ. The CDR3 coding sequence is TGCGCCAGCAGCTTGGATGGCGGGGGGGCGAGTGATACGCAGTATTTT. It codes for CASSLDGGGASDTQYF.

This clone was observed once. The chain employs TRBV7-9 and TRBJ2-5, with 10 bases identical to TRBD2. Germline V gene data show CDR1 as SEHNR and CDR2 as FQNEAQ (reference sequence). The CDR3 has 15 amino acids. V lost 5 bases and J lost 2; bases outside the gene matches: 5. This CDR3 reads CASSRLAGPQETQYF. CDR3 sequence (DNA): TGTGCCAGCAGCCGACTAGCGGGCCCTCAAGAGACCCAGTACTTC.

The V gene is TRBV19, the J gene TRBJ2-6, with D possibly TRBD2 on 7 matching bases. Germline V gives CDR1 LNHDA, CDR2 SQIVND (reference sequence). The CDR3 is 15 amino acids. With 4 bases removed from V and 3 bases from J, the gap between germline ends came to 10 bases. CDR3 sequence reads: CASSTGEGGANVLTF. CDR3 DNA sequence: TGTGCCAGTAGTACAGGGGAGGGTGGGGCCAACGTCCTGACTTTC.

This clone was seen ten or more times. The genes are TRBV19 and TRBJ1-1; D ambiguous. This CDR3 is built from 12 residues. CDR1 is LNHDA and CDR2 is SQIVND in the germline V gene (reference sequence). V gave up 4 bases and J gave up 7 bases, with 10 bases separating them. The CDR3 region has the DNA TGTGCCAGTAGTACGAGGTGGAATGAAGCTTTCTTT. Amino acid sequence: CASSTRWNEAFF.

The CDR3 loop is CASSRLENTGELFF. In DNA, the CDR3 is TGTGCCAGCAGTCGACTAGAGAACACCGGGGAGCTGTTTTTT. This chain uses TRBV6-2 or TRBV6-3 with TRBJ2-2; D is possibly TRBD2 (6 bases). Trimming took 5 bases from V and 1 from J, leaving 8 bases between them. The CDR3 extends over 14 amino acids. Germline V lookup: CDR1 MNHEY, CDR2 SVGEGT.

The chain couples TRBV18 to TRBJ1-6, with D maybe TRBD1 (5 bases). V was clipped by 5 bases and J by 0 bases, with 11 bases between them. This CDR3 region has 16 residues. Germline assignment: CDR1 KGHSH and CDR2 LQKENI. CDR3 bases: TGTGCCAGCTCAGACCGACAGAGCTCCTATAATTCACCCCTCCACTTT. Residues: CASSDRQSSYNSPLHF. The entire variable domain, with the rest obtained from reference TRBV18 and TRBJ1-6, is as follows: NAGVMQNPRHLVRRRGQEARLRCSPMKGHSHVYWYRQLPEEGLKFMVYLQKENIIDESGMPKERFSAEFPKEGPSILRIQQVVRGDSAAYFCASSDRQSSYNSPLHFGNGTRLTVT.

This clone occurred once. This sequence joins TRBV12-5 and TRBJ2-3, with 9 bases that match TRBD2. CDR1 is LGHNT, CDR2 FRNRAP, per germline. V dropped 0 bases and J dropped 2; count of bases not matched to a gene: 9. The CDR3 has 18 residues. The CDR3 is CASGLVRQAGGYTDTQYF. In nucleotides, the CDR3 is TGTGCTAGTGGTTTGGTACGTCAAGCGGGGGGCTACACAGATACGCAGTATTTT.